This TCR beta chain was profiled in a study of blood T cells in healthy people across ages. A second 7 to 11 cycle PCR used barcoded and J-beta primers. TCRdb processed the 5' RACE reads anew with MiXCR; each CDR3 protein has one entry. The sample consists of around 780,000 distinct CDR3 sequences, roughly 24% of them appearing once. The sample holds a few counts of this clonotype. The antigen is unknown. The V segment lost 0 bases and the J segment 5 bases; nucleotides outside the gene matches: 11. Per the germline V gene, CDR1 is DFQATT and CDR2 is SNEGSKA (reference sequence). This CDR3 is 16 amino acids long. Study-wide points: Any changes in expanded clonotypes were possibly confounded, as donor CMV status remained unknown.

This sample also appeared in a second study, on T cells of mothers and their children.

This sequence was found in a boy aged 5-17 years in good health. Sequenced input: blood. This chain joins TRBV20-1 and TRBJ2-3, with 7 bases aligning to TRBD1. The CDR3 nucleotides are TGCAGTGCTAGAGATGCAGACAGGGCAAAGGGAGATACGCAGTATTTT. Translating gives CSARDADRAKGDTQYF.